This T cell receptor (beta chain) was found in a study of blood T cell repertoires in COVID-19 (TCRdb year 2020). Concerning the study at large: Collaborator samples came from the United States, Italy and Spain and covered acute and convalescent phases of COVID-19. The material from the prospective study consisted of cDNA or gDNA derived from T cells, B-cell-depleted T cells, or PBMCs. The dataset comprised deeply sampled blood TCRbeta repertoires from subjects exposed to, actively infected with, or recovered from COVID-19. The repertoires were released in a freely available public database intended as a resource for research on the immune response to SARS-CoV-2. Samples came from the ongoing ImmuneRACE study (first 160 participants) plus 1,254 subjects from 6 global collaborators. Sample metadata almost always included a de-identified subject ID, COVID-19 status, age in years and sex. HLA class I and class II types, where available, came from metadata supplied by the sample provider rather than from assay-based typing. Study-wide findings and limitations: Clinical and demographic metadata were provided uncurated, with the amount varying by source and participant.

Each collaborating institution followed its own protocols to collect whole blood in K2EDTA tubes. For TCRbeta analysis, collaborators shipped samples as frozen whole blood, isolated PBMCs, or DNA extracted from either of those sample types. The immunoSEQ Assay, a bias-controlled multiplex PCR, was used to amplify TCRbeta CDR3 regions from genomic DNA. The paper's data handling went like this. The number of nucleated cells in each sample was estimated by amplification of reference gene primers within the assay. To quantify the absolute abundance of each unique TCRbeta CDR3 rearrangement, sequence reads were collapsed and filtered. For each sample, productive Simpson clonality was calculated as the square root of Simpson's diversity index over productive rearrangements. TCRdb re-hosts the immuneACCESS table, in-frame sequences only. Its copies lack some clones; in the studies checked, an unresolved V gene accounts for under half of them, and the cause for the rest is not known. The V and J calls and clone size come from that table; D and trimming were worked out from the DNA. Across this sample there are about 150,000 clones, with around 85% seen only once. Jointly, the top ten make up 25% to 30% of the sample.

About this clone itself: The antigen it binds to is not known. No base quality values were provided; no much bigger clone lies one nucleotide off.

Measured from the cysteine to the phenylalanine, the CDR3 is 12 residues long. Just CDR3 DNA is preserved here, 36 bases in frame from base 1. V sheds 3 bases and J sheds 6 bases, leaving 8 bases between their ends. This receptor chain uses TRBV23-1 and TRBJ1-2; there is no confident call for the D gene. TRBV23-1 is labeled an ORF, and its function is uncertain. Sequencing input: peripheral blood. The TCR was taken from a woman in her sixties with acute or convalescent COVID-19. The CDR3 corresponds to CASSHPGDGYTF. The bases read TGCGCCAGCAGTCACCCAGGCGATGGCTACACCTTC.